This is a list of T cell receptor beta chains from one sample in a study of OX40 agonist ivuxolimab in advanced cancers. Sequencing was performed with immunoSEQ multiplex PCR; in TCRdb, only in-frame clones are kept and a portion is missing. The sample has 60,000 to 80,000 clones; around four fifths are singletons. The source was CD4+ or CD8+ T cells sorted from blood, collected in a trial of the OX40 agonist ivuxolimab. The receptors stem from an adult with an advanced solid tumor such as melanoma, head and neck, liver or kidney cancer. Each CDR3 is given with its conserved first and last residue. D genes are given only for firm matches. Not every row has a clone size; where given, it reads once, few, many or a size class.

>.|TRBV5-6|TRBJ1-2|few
CASSFSRGGYTF
TGTGCCAGCAGCTTTAGCCGGGGTGGCTACACCTTC
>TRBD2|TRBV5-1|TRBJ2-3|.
CASSSKRGGRTDTQYF
TGCGCCAGCAGCTCAAAGCGGGGGGGCCGCACAGATACGCAGTATTTT
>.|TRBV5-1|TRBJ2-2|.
CASSFAGVTGELFF
TGCGCCAGCAGCTTTGCGGGCGTCACCGGGGAGCTGTTTTTT
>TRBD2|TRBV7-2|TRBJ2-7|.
CASSLDGGRLYEQYF
TGTGCCAGCAGCTTAGATGGCGGGAGGTTATACGAGCAGTACTTC
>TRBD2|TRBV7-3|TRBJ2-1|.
CASSLTGLAVYNEQFF
TGTGCCAGCAGCTTAACGGGACTAGCGGTTTACAATGAGCAGTTCTTC
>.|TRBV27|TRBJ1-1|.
CASSSSGGVMNTEAFF
TGTGCCAGCAGTTCATCGGGGGGTGTTATGAACACTGAAGCTTTCTTT
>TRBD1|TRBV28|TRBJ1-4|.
CASSPQGAANEKLFF
TGTGCCAGCAGCCCTCAGGGGGCAGCTAATGAAAAACTGTTTTTT
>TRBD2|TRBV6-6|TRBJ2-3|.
CASSYTGRDTDTQYF
TGTGCCAGCAGTTATACCGGGAGGGACACAGATACGCAGTATTTT
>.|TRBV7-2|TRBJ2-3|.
CASSPRDQDTQYF
TGTGCCAGCAGCCCCCGGGACCAAGATACGCAGTATTTT
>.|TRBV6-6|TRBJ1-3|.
CASRVQAYGNTIYF
TGTGCCAGCAGGGTACAGGCTTACGGAAACACCATATATTTT
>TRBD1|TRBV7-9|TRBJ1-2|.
CASSLETGPGYGYTF
TGTGCCAGCAGCTTAGAGACAGGGCCAGGCTATGGCTACACCTTC
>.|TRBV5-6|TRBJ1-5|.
CASSLEGGRGGNQPQHF
TGTGCCAGCAGCTTGGAGGGGGGGCGAGGGGGCAATCAGCCCCAGCATTTT
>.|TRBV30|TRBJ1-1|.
CAWSVSSLPLNTEAFF
TGTGCCTGGAGTGTTTCCAGCCTACCGCTGAACACTGAAGCTTTCTTT
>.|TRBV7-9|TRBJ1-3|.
CATRARGGNTIYF
TGTGCCACCCGCGCGAGGGGCGGAAACACCATATATTTT
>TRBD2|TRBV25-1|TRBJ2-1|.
CASSELYGGARNEQFF
TGTGCCAGCAGTGAGCTGTACGGGGGGGCGAGAAATGAGCAGTTCTTC
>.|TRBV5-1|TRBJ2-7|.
CASSLAQGLSYEQYF
TGCGCCAGCAGCTTGGCGCAGGGACTCTCCTACGAGCAGTACTTC
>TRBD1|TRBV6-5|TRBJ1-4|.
CASSYHWTGTNEKLFF
TGTGCCAGCAGTTACCATTGGACAGGGACTAATGAAAAACTGTTTTTT
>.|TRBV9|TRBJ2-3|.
CASSVARAGRTDTQYF
TGTGCCAGCAGCGTAGCACGGGCGGGACGCACAGATACGCAGTATTTT
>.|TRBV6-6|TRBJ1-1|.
CASSYSQRGGTEAFF
TGTGCCAGCAGTTACTCACAACGAGGGGGCACTGAAGCTTTCTTT
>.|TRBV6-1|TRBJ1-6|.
CASSEPTDYNSPLHF
TGTGCCAGCAGTGAACCGACAGACTATAATTCACCCCTCCACTTT
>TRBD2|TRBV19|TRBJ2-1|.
CASSTSGRENEQFF
TGTGCCAGTAGTACTAGCGGGAGGGAGAATGAGCAGTTCTTC
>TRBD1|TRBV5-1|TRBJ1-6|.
CASSWDRIDNSPLHF
TGCGCCAGCAGCTGGGACAGAATCGACAATTCACCCCTCCACTTT
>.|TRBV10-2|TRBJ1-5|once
CASSIRNNQPQHF
TGCGCCAGCAGTATTAGAAACAATCAGCCCCAGCATTTT
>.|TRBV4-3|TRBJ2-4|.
CASSQGAGGNIQYF
TGCGCCAGCAGCCAAGGGGCCGGGGGAAACATTCAGTACTTC
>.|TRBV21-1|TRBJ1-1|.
CASSPRPLTGNTEAFF
TGTGCCAGCAGCCCGCGCCCGCTGACAGGGAACACTGAAGCTTTCTTT
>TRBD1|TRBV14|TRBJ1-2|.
CASRQGQGAQTAYGYTF
TGTGCCAGCAGACAGGGACAGGGGGCGCAAACCGCCTATGGCTACACCTTC
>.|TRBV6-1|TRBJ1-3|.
CASRQQGSGNTIYF
TGTGCCAGCAGACAACAGGGCTCTGGAAACACCATATATTTT
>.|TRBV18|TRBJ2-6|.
CASSPSTKSGANVLTF
TGTGCCAGCTCACCATCGACGAAATCTGGGGCCAACGTCCTGACTTTC
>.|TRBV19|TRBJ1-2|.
CASSNLVRGDYGYTF
TGTGCCAGTAGTAACCTCGTCCGGGGCGACTATGGCTACACCTTC
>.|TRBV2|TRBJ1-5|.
CASRAGPGGQPQHF
TGTGCCAGCAGAGCCGGGCCAGGAGGTCAGCCCCAGCATTTT
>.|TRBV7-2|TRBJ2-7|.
CASSYLPYEQYF
TGTGCCAGCAGCTATTTACCTTACGAGCAGTACTTC
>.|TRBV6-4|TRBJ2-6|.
CASSDPRSGANVLTF
TGTGCCAGCAGTGATCCCCGCTCTGGGGCCAACGTCCTGACTTTC
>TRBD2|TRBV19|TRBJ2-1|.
CASSPQGGRRYNEQFF
TGTGCCAGTAGTCCCCAGGGCGGGAGGAGGTACAATGAGCAGTTCTTC
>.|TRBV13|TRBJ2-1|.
CASSLVVSRGNEQFF
TGTGCCAGCAGCTTAGTGGTCTCGAGGGGCAATGAGCAGTTCTTC
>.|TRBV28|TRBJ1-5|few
CASRREGQPQHF
TGTGCCAGCAGGAGGGAGGGACAGCCCCAGCATTTT
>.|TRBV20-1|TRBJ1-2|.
CSARKQRPYTF
TGCAGTGCTAGAAAACAGCGGCCCTACACCTTC
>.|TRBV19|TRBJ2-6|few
CASSSGSGANVLTF
TGTGCCAGTAGTAGCGGCTCTGGGGCCAACGTCCTGACTTTC
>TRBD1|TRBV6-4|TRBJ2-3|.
CASRSGTGGTDTQYF
TGTGCCAGCAGGTCCGGGACAGGGGGCACAGATACGCAGTATTTT
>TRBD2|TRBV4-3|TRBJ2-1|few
CASSHGTRDEQFF
TGCGCCAGCAGCCATGGGACTAGGGATGAGCAGTTCTTC
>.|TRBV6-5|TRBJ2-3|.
CASPGHMGDTQYF
TGTGCCAGCCCGGGACACATGGGAGATACGCAGTATTTT
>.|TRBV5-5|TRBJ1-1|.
CASSLQRMNTEAFF
TGTGCCAGCAGCCTCCAGAGGATGAACACTGAAGCTTTCTTT
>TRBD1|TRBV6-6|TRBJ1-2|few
CASSLGTDYGYTF
TGTGCCAGCAGTTTAGGGACAGACTATGGCTACACCTTC
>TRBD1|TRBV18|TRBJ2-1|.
CASSPGGQGLGNEQFF
TGTGCCAGCTCACCAGGCGGACAGGGGTTGGGTAATGAGCAGTTCTTC
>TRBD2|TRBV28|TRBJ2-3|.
CASISGLAITDTQYF
TGTGCCAGCATCTCTGGACTAGCTATAACAGATACGCAGTATTTT
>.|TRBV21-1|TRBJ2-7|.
CASSKREDGNTYEQYF
TGTGCCAGCAGCAAACGGGAAGACGGGAATACCTACGAGCAGTACTTC
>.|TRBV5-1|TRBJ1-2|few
CASSLRADDNYGYTF
TGCGCCAGCAGCTTGAGGGCAGACGATAACTATGGCTACACCTTC
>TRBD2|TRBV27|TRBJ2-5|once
CASSSLLAGGETQYF
TGTGCCAGCAGCTCACTCTTAGCGGGGGGAGAGACCCAGTACTTC
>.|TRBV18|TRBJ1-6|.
CASSPPTSSYNSPLHF
TGTGCCAGCTCACCACCGACCAGCTCCTATAATTCACCCCTCCACTTT
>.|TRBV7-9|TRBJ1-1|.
CASSLRGSNTEAFF
TGTGCCAGCAGCTTGAGGGGCTCGAACACTGAAGCTTTCTTT
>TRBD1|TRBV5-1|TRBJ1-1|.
CASSFPAGGSSRDTEAFF
TGCGCCAGCAGCTTTCCGGCAGGGGGGAGCTCACGCGACACTGAAGCTTTCTTT